These 20 T cell receptor beta chains originate from one sample sequenced in a study of CD8+CD57+ T cells in acquired aplastic anemia. Patients included in sequencing had previously demonstrated CD8+CD57+ cell expansion by flow cytometry. Genomic DNA served as template for TCR beta VDJ and CDR3 profiling. TCRdb reprocessed the reads via MiXCR and lists one record per CDR3 protein. The sample has over 150,000 distinct CDR3 sequences, less than 65% seen once. Sequencing input: sorted CD4+, CD8+, or CD8+CD57+ T cells (not recorded which) from PBMCs. All receptors come from a human donor with aplastic anemia.

As for this clonotype: One end of the junction fails to match germline, which may point to a read error. The chain carries TRBV7-2 and TRBJ2-3; D remains ambiguous. Germline V gives CDR1 SGHTA, CDR2 FQGNSA. CDR3 length equals 14 residues. This CDR3 is CASSLALYGDTQFF. The CDR3 nucleotides read TGTGCCAGCAGCTTAGCGCTTTATGGGGATACGCAGTTTTTT.

This clonotype was found a few times. A much larger clone is a single base away; this may be a read error. The rearrangement uses TRBV5-8 and TRBJ2-2; 7 bases line up with TRBD1. The germline CDR1 and CDR2 sequences are SGHTS and YDEGEE. This CDR3 is built from 15 residues. With V trimmed by 4 bases and J by 6 bases, 9 bases remained unmatched. DNA for the CDR3: TGTGCCAGCAGCCTGGGACAGATAGGAGCCGGGGAGCTGTTTTTT. It translates to CASSLGQIGAGELFF.

This clonotype was seen only once. V is TRBV4-1 and J is TRBJ1-6; the D gene is possibly TRBD1 (5 bases). V lost 6 bases and J 6 bases, leaving 9 bases between the germline ends. The CDR3 loop spans 13 amino acids. CDR1 and CDR2 from the germline V gene are MGHRA and YSYEKL. DNA of the CDR3: TGCGCCAGCAGTGGGACGGCTAATTCACCCCTCCACTTT. This translates into CASSGTANSPLHF.

This sequence joins TRBV7-3 and TRBJ1-5, with a tentative D call TRBD1 (6 bases). This CDR3 spans 15 amino acids. Trimming took off 2 bases at V and 6 bases at J, with 14 bases between the two ends. Germline-derived CDR1 and CDR2 are SGHTA and FQGTGA. Written as DNA, the CDR3 is TGTGCCAGCAGCTTAGGCGAACAGGGAAGTCAGCCCCAGCATTTT. This sequence encodes CASSLGEQGSQPQHF.

This clonotype was counted ten times or more. The chain joins TRBV20-1 to TRBJ1-2, with D tentatively TRBD1 (5 bases). The ends were cut back, 0 bases at V and 2 bases at J, with 13 bases in the middle. The CDR3 loop spans 15 amino acids. Per the germline V gene, CDR1 is DFQATT and CDR2 is SNEGSKA (reference sequence). This chain's CDR3 is CSARDIGGLNYGYTF. For the CDR3, the DNA is TGCAGTGCTAGAGATATCGGGGGACTCAACTATGGCTACACCTTC.

The genes are TRBV10-3 and TRBJ1-3; D not certain. The germline CDR1 and CDR2 sequences are ENHRY and SYGVKD. Trimming stripped 0 bases from V and 4 bases from J, with 7 bases between. The CDR3 is 14 amino acids. This CDR3 is CAISESGGGNTIYF. CDR3 in DNA: TGTGCCATCAGTGAGTCTGGAGGGGGAAACACCATATATTTT.

Concerning this clonotype: A read error is likely, as this CDR3 ends without the conserved phenylalanine or tryptophan. The rearrangement joins TRBV20-1 to TRBJ2-7, with D uncertain. This CDR3 has 14 residues. Germline V gives CDR1 DFQATT, CDR2 SNEGSKA (reference sequence). The germline V and J ends were trimmed by 2 bases and 2 bases, with 13 bases remaining between them. The CDR3 nucleotides read TGCAGTGCTAGATACCGGACGCCCACCTACGAGCAGTACTCC. Encoded protein: CSARYRTPTYEQYS.

A few counts support this clonotype. The chain couples TRBV5-1 to TRBJ1-1; D not certain. Trimming took 0 bases from V and 0 from J, leaving 6 bases between them. The CDR3 runs to 14 residues. The germline gives CDR1 SGHRS, CDR2 YFSETQ. CDR3 protein: CASSLAQMNTEAFF. The CDR3 DNA reads as TGCGCCAGCAGCTTGGCACAGATGAACACTGAAGCTTTCTTT.

The J gene is TRBJ1-5, the V gene TRBV19; D gene ambiguous. V lost 5 bases and J lost 12, with 11 bases in between. Germline assignment: CDR1 LNHDA and CDR2 SQIVND (reference sequence). This CDR3 has 11 residues. The CDR3 protein is CASSDGFDQHF. Written as DNA, the CDR3 is TGTGCCAGTAGTGACGGGTTTGACCAGCATTTT.

This rearrangement joins TRBV7-9 to TRBJ2-7; 7 bases are a match to TRBD1. CDR1 and CDR2 (germline): SEHNR, FQNEAQ (reference sequence). CDR3 length: 14 residues. The J segment lost 2 bases and the V segment lost 5 bases, leaving 6 bases of the junction unmatched. DNA for the CDR3: TGTGCCAGCAGCCAAACGACAGGGCCCTACGAGCAGTACTTC. Translating it yields CASSQTTGPYEQYF.

This clonotype was found once. The rearrangement links TRBV24-1 to TRBJ2-5; D possibly corresponds to TRBD2 (6 bases). This CDR3 contains 14 residues. V was pared by 4 bases and J by 5 bases, with 13 bases between. Germline V CDR1 and CDR2: KGHDR, SFDVKD. The CDR3 region has the DNA TGTGCCACCAGTGACCCGACTAGTTTGGAGACCCAGTACTTC. Translating gives CATSDPTSLETQYF.

This clonotype was counted a few times. A junction end diverges from the germline sequence, so it may reflect a read error. The chain uses TRBV5-1 and TRBJ1-1; D is unresolved. The CDR3 sequence is 15 residues long. Germline CDR1 reads SGHRS; CDR2 reads YFSETQ. The CDR3 DNA is TGCGCCAGCAGCTTGTCAAACATCGGCCTTTCTGAAGTTTCCTTT. Translated: CASSLSNIGLSEVSF.

The V gene is TRBV15, the J gene TRBJ2-3, with D unresolved. Germline CDR1 is LNHNV and CDR2 is YYDKDF (reference sequence). The CDR3 runs 12 residues. V was shortened by 5 bases and J by 4 bases, with 7 bases between the two germline ends. The CDR3 reads CATSVGSDTQYF. The CDR3 bases are TGTGCCACCAGCGTAGGGTCAGATACGCAGTATTTT.

The sample holds a few counts of this clonotype. V is TRBV2 and J is TRBJ2-3, with 9 positions matching TRBD1. Trimming cost V 7 bases and J 1 base; bases outside gene matches: 9. There are 16 residues in the CDR3. Germline-derived CDR1 and CDR2 are SNHLY and FYNNEI. The DNA for the CDR3 is TGTGCCAGCAAGAAGGACAGGGGAGGGGGCACAGATACGCAGTATTTT. Translating gives CASKKDRGGGTDTQYF.

This clonotype was detected many times. The J gene is TRBJ2-2, the V gene TRBV2; the D gene is possibly TRBD1 (5 bases). The germline V gene encodes CDR1 SNHLY and CDR2 FYNNEI. Trimming removed 8 bases at V and 0 bases at J, with 13 bases between. CDR3 length equals 15 residues. Written as DNA, the CDR3 is TGTGCCAGCTGTAACGCAGGGACGAACACCGGGGAGCTGTTTTTT. Amino acids: CASCNAGTNTGELFF.

The chain couples TRBV20-1 to TRBJ2-6, with 8 bases lining up with TRBD1. V was pared by 7 bases and J by 3 bases, with 5 bases of the junction left unmatched. Germline values: CDR1 DFQATT, CDR2 SNEGSKA (reference sequence). The CDR3 has 14 amino acids. CDR3 residues: CSGWTGYGANVLTF. Here the CDR3 DNA reads TGCAGTGGCTGGACAGGGTATGGGGCCAACGTCCTGACTTTC.

With regard to this clonotype: One end of the junction is discordant with germline, which a read error may explain. The chain couples TRBV7-7 to TRBJ2-5; 7 nucleotides line up with TRBD1. Germline CDR1 reads SSHAT; CDR2 reads FNYEAQ (reference sequence). CDR3 size: 15 residues. The chain's CDR3 is CASSLATGSGETQYF. DNA of the CDR3: TGTGCTAGCAGCTTGGCGACAGGGTCGGGGGAGACCCAGTACTTC.

J is TRBJ1-5 and V is TRBV24-1; D gene ambiguous. The V gene's germline CDR1 is KGHDR and CDR2 SFDVKD. The CDR3 runs 14 residues. V gave up 3 bases and J gave up 6 bases, with 11 bases separating them. This CDR3 reads CATSDHNRTQPQHF. The CDR3 region has the DNA TGTGCCACCAGTGATCACAATAGGACTCAGCCCCAGCATTTT.

This clonotype appeared a few times. V usage is TRBV25-1 and J usage is TRBJ2-1; 10 bases match TRBD2. Germline CDR1 and CDR2: MGHDK and SYGVNS. The V segment lost 4 bases and the J segment 4 bases; nucleotides outside the gene matches: 1. CDR3 length equals 14 residues. This chain's CDR3 is CASSASGGYNEQFF. The CDR3, as DNA: TGTGCCAGCAGTGCTAGCGGGGGATACAATGAGCAGTTCTTC.

This chain joins TRBV19 and TRBJ1-2, with a weak D call TRBD1 (6 bases). Trimming removed 3 bases at V and 0 bases at J, with 17 bases between. CDR3 length equals 17 residues. Germline V gene sequence: CDR1 LNHDA, CDR2 SQIVND (reference sequence). CDR3 region: CASSMREEGEANYGYTF. CDR3 bases: TGTGCCAGTAGTATGCGAGAGGAGGGGGAGGCTAACTATGGCTACACCTTC.